This TCR beta chain was profiled in a study of shared clonotypes between healthy human individuals. Study-wide findings and caveats: Collection of samples was limited to blood; tissue repertoires likely differ. Relative to clonotypes present in all four donors, those not shared had lower generation probabilities.

This CDR3 spans 13 amino acids. The V end lost 4 bases, the J end lost 4 bases, and 10 bases lay between the germline ends. Germline V gene sequence: CDR1 SGHTA, CDR2 FQGNSA. Of note for this clone: Antigen specificity is unknown. Other nucleotide sequences from this sample produce the same CDR3.

Researchers ran the assay at a deep level. Generated by immunoSEQ multiplex PCR, the TCRdb table keeps only in-frame clones and is missing some. This table holds roughly 2,300,000 clones, around 90% found once. The V gene is TRBV7-2, the J gene TRBJ1-1, with a possible D match to TRBD1 (5 bases). The sequenced material came from naive CD4+ T cells from PBMCs. The subset was: CD45RA+ positively selected. This receptor was identified in a man younger than 35 in good health. Some clones in this sample may be carry-over from other donors' samples. The CDR3 region is CASSSMGGTEAFF. The CDR3 DNA sequence: TGTGCCAGCAGCTCTATGGGGGGCACTGAAGCTTTCTTT.